The 19 T cell receptor beta chains presented below share a single source sample, sequenced in a study of T cells in Graves' hyperthyroidism and ophthalmopathy. Using RNA transcripts as the source, TCR beta CDR3 regions were amplified. HTBI primers were employed in a first-round RT-PCR of the TCR CDR3. TCRdb fed the multiplex PCR reads into MiXCR, producing one record per CDR3 protein. This table has around 35,000 distinct CDR3 sequences, under 65% appearing once. The sequenced sample consisted of blood. Receptors originate from a middle-aged woman with Graves' ophthalmopathy.

The chain is built from TRBV7-9 and TRBJ1-1; D may be TRBD1 (5 bases). V gave up 5 bases and J gave up 6 bases, with 16 bases separating them. CDR1 is SEHNR and CDR2 is FQNEAQ in the germline V gene (reference sequence). This CDR3 has 14 amino acids. The CDR3 reads CASSRGSPYAEAFF. The CDR3 DNA follows: TGTGCCAGCAGCAGGGGATCTCCGTACGCTGAAGCTTTCTTT.

This clonotype was detected only once. This chain uses TRBV19 with TRBJ1-6; 10 bases align to TRBD1. V gave up 4 bases and J gave up 6 bases; unmatched junction bases: 12. Looked up from germline, CDR1 is LNHDA and CDR2 is SQIVND (reference sequence). The CDR3 has 18 residues. The CDR3 spells CASSSDSGTGAANSPLHF. The DNA for the CDR3 is TGTGCCAGTAGTAGCGACTCCGGGACAGGGGCGGCTAATTCACCCCTCCACTTT.

This clonotype was seen repeatedly, ten times or more. This chain links TRBV7-9 with TRBJ2-3, with 8 bases lining up with TRBD1. CDR1 is SEHNR and CDR2 is FQNEAQ in the germline V gene (reference sequence). The CDR3 runs 12 residues. V lost 5 bases and J lost 14; bases outside the gene matches: 9. Written as DNA, the CDR3 is TGTGCCAGCAGCCCGGACAGGGAGTTTGCGTATTTT. This translates into CASSPDREFAYF.

The J gene is TRBJ2-2, the V gene TRBV29-1; 7 bases are shared with TRBD1. V lost 6 bases and J lost 6; bases outside the gene matches: 7. Per the germline V gene, CDR1 is SQVTM and CDR2 is ANQGSEA. This CDR3 spans 13 amino acids. The CDR3 DNA follows: TGCAGCGTCGACCGACAGGGCGCCGGGGAGCTGTTTTTT. Protein: CSVDRQGAGELFF.

By proportion, this clonotype is medium-sized (0.01 to 0.1%). The genes are TRBV19 and TRBJ2-7; 12 bases fit TRBD2. J lost 4 bases, V lost 10 bases, and 8 bases had no gene match. The length of the CDR3 is 14 residues. Germline values: CDR1 LNHDA, CDR2 SQIVND (reference sequence). The CDR3 region is CATKLAGGGYEQYF. DNA of the CDR3: TGTGCCACGAAACTAGCGGGAGGTGGGTACGAGCAGTACTTC.

DNA for the CDR3: TGTGCCAGCTCACGGGGCTCAAGCTCCTACGAGCAGTACTTC. It encodes CASSRGSSSYEQYF. The chain recombines TRBV6-1 with TRBJ2-7; D tentatively reads TRBD1 or TRBD2 (5 bases each). With 8 bases removed from V and 0 bases from J, the gap between germline ends came to 14 bases. The CDR3 consists of 14 residues. CDR1 is MNHNS, CDR2 SASEGT, per germline.

This clonotype was observed at least ten times. V is TRBV6-2 or TRBV6-3 and J is TRBJ2-3, with 11 nucleotides matching TRBD2. CDR3 length: 15 residues. Germline V lookup: CDR1 MNHEY, CDR2 SVGEGT. Losses at the gene ends were 6 bases for V and 1 base for J; bases not matched to a gene: 3. The CDR3 here is CASSRLAGRTDTQYF. DNA of the CDR3: TGTGCCAGCAGCAGACTAGCGGGACGCACAGATACGCAGTATTTT.

This clonotype was recorded many times. The chain combines TRBV9 with TRBJ2-2; D remains ambiguous. The CDR3 has 14 residues. V was trimmed by 0 bases and J by 0 bases, leaving 3 bases between them. CDR1 is SGDLS and CDR2 is YYNGEE in the germline V gene. CDR3 sequence reads: CASSVVANTGELFF. The CDR3 coding sequence is TGTGCCAGCAGCGTAGTCGCGAACACCGGGGAGCTGTTTTTT.

By sample share, this clonotype is medium-sized. The genes are TRBV15 and TRBJ2-1; no clear D gene. Between the trimmed V and J ends, which lost 1 base and 4 bases, there was a span of 11 bases. CDR1 is LNHNV and CDR2 is YYDKDF in the germline V gene (reference sequence). This CDR3 has 15 residues. The CDR3 reads CATSRAVGRYNEQFF. The CDR3 DNA reads as TGTGCCACCAGCAGAGCCGTTGGACGGTACAATGAGCAGTTCTTC.

This clonotype has ten or more counts. The V and J genes are TRBV5-4 and TRBJ2-3, with 12 bases matching TRBD2. Trimming removed 7 bases from V and 4 bases from J; junction bases left unmatched: 7. Germline lookup yields CDR1 SGHNT and CDR2 YYREEE (reference sequence). The CDR3 totals 15 residues. The CDR3 reads CASSSSGGAPDTQYF. CDR3 DNA sequence: TGTGCCAGCTCTTCTAGCGGGGGGGCCCCAGATACGCAGTATTTT.

Points on this clonotype: The final CDR3 position lacks the conserved phenylalanine or tryptophan, pointing to a likely read error. The DNA is left out, because the CDR3 cannot be placed on it with certainty; the CDR3 is given as TCRdb lists it. V is TRBV14 and J is TRBJ2-2; the table gives TRBD2 as D, unverified against the DNA. Inclusive of both ends, the CDR3 amounts to 19 amino acids. Germline CDR1 reads SGHDN; CDR2 reads FVKESK. CDR3 residues: CASSHKLAGDYMEHRGAVV.

At least ten counts were recorded for this clonotype. This rearrangement joins TRBV28 to TRBJ1-5; no clear D. Trimming stripped 1 base from V and 6 bases from J, with 10 bases between. Germline-derived CDR1 and CDR2 are MDHEN and SYDVKM. The CDR3 is made up of 14 amino acids. Here the CDR3 reads CASSLSSRVQPQHF. CDR3 sequence (DNA): TGTGCCAGCAGTTTATCATCTAGGGTTCAGCCCCAGCATTTT.

The rearrangement links TRBV6-1 to TRBJ1-1; D is unresolved. CDR1 MNHNS and CDR2 SASEGT come from the germline V gene. Trimming pared 1 base from V and 8 bases from J, leaving 11 bases between. The CDR3 is made up of 13 amino acids. The CDR3 loop is CASSEGLSAEAFF. The CDR3 DNA reads as TGTGCCAGCAGTGAAGGCCTCTCGGCGGAAGCTTTCTTT.

V usage is TRBV12-3 or TRBV12-4 and J usage is TRBJ2-2; D remains ambiguous. V lost 1 base and J lost 3, with 9 bases in between. The CDR3 is made up of 15 amino acids. CDR3 sequence reads: CASSLEGMHTGELFF. CDR3 nucleotide sequence: TGTGCCAGCAGTTTAGAGGGTATGCACACCGGGGAGCTGTTTTTT.

This clonotype appeared many times. The rearrangement joins TRBV12-3 or TRBV12-4 to TRBJ1-1; TRBD1 matches at 7 bases. V shed 5 bases and J 1 base; nucleotides not matched to a gene: 4. The CDR3 totals 14 residues. The CDR3: CASSTRQGNTEAFF. CDR3 sequence (DNA): TGTGCCAGCAGTACCAGACAGGGGAACACTGAAGCTTTCTTT.

In this sample, this clonotype turned up many times. V is TRBV6-5 and J is TRBJ2-5; D is undetermined. This CDR3 region has 13 residues. Between the trimmed V and J ends, which lost 2 bases and 4 bases, there was a span of 8 bases. Germline V lookup: CDR1 MNHEY, CDR2 SVGAGI. CDR3 nucleotide sequence: TGTGCCAGCAGTTACGGTTCGGCAGAGACCCAGTACTTC. This translates into CASSYGSAETQYF.

This clonotype was recorded once. The rearrangement joins TRBV7-2 to TRBJ1-1; D may be TRBD1 (5 bases). Germline assignment: CDR1 SGHTA and CDR2 FQGNSA. V was pared by 2 bases and J by 4 bases, with 14 bases between. The CDR3 totals 15 residues. This CDR3 is CASSLPQGFGTEAFF. In DNA form, the CDR3 reads TGTGCCAGCAGCTTACCCCAGGGATTCGGCACTGAAGCTTTCTTT.

A single count supports this clonotype. The CDR3 ends on some other residue instead of the conserved phenylalanine or tryptophan, so this is likely a read error. No DNA is shown, since the ends of the CDR3 on it are uncertain; the CDR3 is the one TCRdb lists. This chain connects TRBV20-1 to TRBJ2-6. Germline loops: CDR1 DFQATT, CDR2 SNEGSKA (reference sequence). Both ends counted, the CDR3 spans 15 residues. Here the CDR3 reads CSASSGSAGANALTV.

The chain employs TRBV7-2 and TRBJ2-7; TRBD2 agrees at 12 bases. CDR3 length: 15 amino acids. Germline CDR1 and CDR2: SGHTA and FQGNSA. V was clipped by 6 bases and J by 0 bases; unmatched bases: 3. The CDR3 nucleotides read TGTGCCAGCAGACTAGCGGGGGGCAACTCCTACGAGCAGTACTTC. Protein sequence: CASRLAGGNSYEQYF.